The clone carrying this TCR beta chain was seen a handful of times. What it binds is not known. The diagnosis was founded upon clinical symptoms, serum thyroxine, TRAb, thyroid ultrasound and orbital computed tomography. RNA served as the template for amplifying TCR beta CDR3 regions. HTBI primers served in a first-round RT-PCR, which a second-round multiplex PCR followed. Via MiXCR, TCRdb re-called the multiplex PCR reads, giving one row per CDR3 protein. The table includes about 640,000 distinct CDR3 sequences, roughly 41% detected once. CDR3 length: 15 amino acids. Germline V CDR1 and CDR2: SEHNR, FQNEAQ (reference sequence). The junction had 3 bases not matched to a gene; V was cut back by 3 bases and J by 2 bases. This entry comes from a study of Graves' ophthalmopathy and Graves' hyperthyroidism. For the study at large: At initial diagnosis, peripheral blood was obtained, and this preceded any treatment. The study, taken as a whole, reports: Blood also carried most expanded thyroid clonotypes exceeding 0.001 frequency. Sensitivity reached 87.88% and specificity roughly 82% for a 13-signature model separating ophthalmopathy from stable hyperthyroidism.

The sequence came from an adult man with Graves' ophthalmopathy. The chain is built from TRBV7-9 and TRBJ1-2; 10 bases match TRBD1. Material: peripheral blood. The CDR3 bases are TGTGCCAGCAGCTTTGGGACAGGGGAAAACTATGGCTACACCTTC. The encoded protein is CASSFGTGENYGYTF.